The T cell receptor beta chain described here comes from a study of cytomegalovirus exposure and HLA in healthy donors. The PCR contained 60 Vbeta and 13 Jbeta primers. Assay used: immunoSEQ multiplex PCR; TCRdb lists only in-frame clones, some missing. Of about 97,000 clones listed, 75% to 80% were seen once; the top ten hold 8.5% to 10%. Findings and caveats of the study: In a later analysis, TCR beta V- and J-gene trimming showed a link to a missense DCLRE1C variant.

This clone was detected only once. The antigen remains unidentified. CDR1 is LGHNA and CDR2 is YSLEER in the germline V gene. Trimming removed 0 bases from V and 7 bases from J, with 13 bases in between. The length of the CDR3 is 15 residues. The genes are TRBV4-3 and TRBJ1-5; TRBD1 might be the D (5 bases). The receptor's source is a male donor in good health and CMV-seropositive. Sequenced sample: PBMCs. CDR3 amino acids: CASSQDARVGQPQHF. The CDR3, as DNA: TGCGCCAGCAGCCAAGATGCCAGGGTAGGGCAGCCCCAGCATTTT.